The 3 T cell receptor beta chains below come from one sample, sequenced in a study of post-analysis software for immune sequencing data. Study observations and caveats: Four to six TRBV segments appeared more often in patients than in controls, and TRBV5-6, TRBV5-1 and TRBV20-1 were among these.

TCR beta cDNA libraries included unique molecular identifiers. TCRdb re-called the PCR reads with MiXCR, one entry per CDR3 protein. The repertoire has about 560,000 distinct CDR3 sequences, about 40% of them found once; the top ten carry about 1.8%. Their target antigens are unknown. The sequenced sample consisted of blood. Source of these receptors: a girl aged 5 to 17 with multiple sclerosis.

The chain couples TRBV6-1 to TRBJ2-1, with 12 positions matching TRBD1. This CDR3 region has 17 residues. CDR1 is MNHNS, CDR2 SASEGT, per germline. Germline trimming cut 8 bases from V and 6 bases from J; bases unmatched to any gene: 14. In nucleotides, the CDR3 is TGTGCCAGCCGGGACAGGGGGCTACGGCGGGGGCGCAATGAGCAGTTCTTC. Its protein is CASRDRGLRRGRNEQFF.

The chain carries TRBV10-3 and TRBJ2-7; 9 bases map to TRBD1. Germline V lookup: CDR1 ENHRY, CDR2 SYGVKD. CDR3 size: 13 residues. The ends lost 8 bases at V and 6 bases at J; junction bases unmatched: 8. CDR3: CAIRGDRDCEQYF. The DNA of the CDR3 is TGTGCCATCCGAGGGGACAGGGACTGCGAGCAGTACTTC.

The chain uses TRBV29-1 and TRBJ2-7; D may match TRBD1 or TRBD2 (7 bases each). V was shortened by 7 bases and J by 3 bases, with 19 bases between the two germline ends. The CDR3 covers 14 residues. CDR1 and CDR2 (germline): SQVTM, ANQGSEA. CDR3 bases: TGCAGCGCCCGGATAACAGGGGAGGGCTACGAGCAGTACTTC. It translates to CSARITGEGYEQYF.